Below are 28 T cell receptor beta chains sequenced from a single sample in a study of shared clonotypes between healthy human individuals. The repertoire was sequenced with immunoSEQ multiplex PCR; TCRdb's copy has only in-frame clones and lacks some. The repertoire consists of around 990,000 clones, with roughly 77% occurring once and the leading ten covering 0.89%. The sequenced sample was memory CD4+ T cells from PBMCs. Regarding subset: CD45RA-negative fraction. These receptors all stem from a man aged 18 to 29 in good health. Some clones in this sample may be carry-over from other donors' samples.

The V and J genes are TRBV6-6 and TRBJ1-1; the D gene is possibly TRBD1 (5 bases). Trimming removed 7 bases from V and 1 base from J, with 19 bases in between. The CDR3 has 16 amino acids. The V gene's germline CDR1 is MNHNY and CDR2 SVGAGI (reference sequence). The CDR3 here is CASNLAPGRENTEAFF. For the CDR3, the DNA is TGTGCCAGCAATTTAGCACCGGGACGGGAGAACACTGAAGCTTTCTTT.

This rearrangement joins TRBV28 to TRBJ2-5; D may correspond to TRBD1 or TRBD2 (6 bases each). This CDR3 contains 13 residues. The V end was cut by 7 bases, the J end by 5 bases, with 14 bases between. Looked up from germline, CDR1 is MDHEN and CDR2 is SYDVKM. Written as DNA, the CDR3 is TGTGCCAGCACCTTAGGGGGGCTTGAGACCCAGTACTTC. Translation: CASTLGGLETQYF.

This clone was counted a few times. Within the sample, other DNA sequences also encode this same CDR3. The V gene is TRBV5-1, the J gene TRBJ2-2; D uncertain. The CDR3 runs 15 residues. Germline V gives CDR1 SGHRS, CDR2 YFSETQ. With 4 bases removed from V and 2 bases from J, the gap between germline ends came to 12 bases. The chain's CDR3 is CASSIPTGNTGELFF. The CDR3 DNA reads TGCGCCAGCAGCATCCCGACGGGTAACACCGGGGAGCTGTTTTTT.

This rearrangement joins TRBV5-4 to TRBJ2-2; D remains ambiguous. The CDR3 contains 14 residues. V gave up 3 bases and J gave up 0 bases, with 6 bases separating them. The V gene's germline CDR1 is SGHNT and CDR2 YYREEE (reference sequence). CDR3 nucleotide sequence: TGTGCCAGCAGCTGGCGGACGAACACCGGGGAGCTGTTTTTT. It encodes CASSWRTNTGELFF.

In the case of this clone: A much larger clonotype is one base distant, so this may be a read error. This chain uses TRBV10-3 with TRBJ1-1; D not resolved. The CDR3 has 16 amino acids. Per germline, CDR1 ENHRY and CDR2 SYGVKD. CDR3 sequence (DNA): TGTGCCACCAGTGAGTCTCGGGGTATAGGTTCGGCTGAAGCTTTCTTT. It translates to CATSESRGIGSAEAFF.

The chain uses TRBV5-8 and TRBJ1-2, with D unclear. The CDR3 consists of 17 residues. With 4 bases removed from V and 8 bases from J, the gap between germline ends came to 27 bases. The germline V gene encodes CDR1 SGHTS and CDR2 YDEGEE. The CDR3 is CASSPGVSSIAEGGYTF. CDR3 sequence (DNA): TGTGCCAGCAGCCCTGGGGTTTCGAGTATAGCAGAAGGGGGCTACACCTTC.

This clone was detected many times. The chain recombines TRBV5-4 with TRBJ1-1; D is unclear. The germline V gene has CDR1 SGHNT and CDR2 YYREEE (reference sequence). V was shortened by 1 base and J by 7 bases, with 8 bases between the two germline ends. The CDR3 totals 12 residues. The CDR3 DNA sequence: TGTGCCAGCAGCTTGTCCGGGTATGAAGCTTTCTTT. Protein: CASSLSGYEAFF.

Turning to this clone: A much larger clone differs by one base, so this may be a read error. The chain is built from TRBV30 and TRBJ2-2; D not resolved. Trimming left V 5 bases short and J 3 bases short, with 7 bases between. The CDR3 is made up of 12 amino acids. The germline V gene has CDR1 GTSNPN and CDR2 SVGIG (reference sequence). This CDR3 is CAWSCDTGELFF. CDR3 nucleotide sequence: TGTGCCTGGTCGTGTGACACCGGGGAGCTGTTTTTT.

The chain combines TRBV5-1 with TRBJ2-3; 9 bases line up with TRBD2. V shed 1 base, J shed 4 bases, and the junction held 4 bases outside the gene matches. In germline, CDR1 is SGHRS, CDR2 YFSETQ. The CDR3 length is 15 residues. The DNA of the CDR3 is TGCGCCAGCAGCTTGCCTAGCGGGAACGCAGATACGCAGTATTTT. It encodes CASSLPSGNADTQYF.

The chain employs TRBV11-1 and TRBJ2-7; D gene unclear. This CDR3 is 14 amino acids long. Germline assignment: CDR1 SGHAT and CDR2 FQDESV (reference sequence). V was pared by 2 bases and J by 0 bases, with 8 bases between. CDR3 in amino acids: CASSLRLLSYEQYF. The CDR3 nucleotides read TGTGCCAGCAGCTTAAGGCTGCTCTCCTACGAGCAGTACTTC.

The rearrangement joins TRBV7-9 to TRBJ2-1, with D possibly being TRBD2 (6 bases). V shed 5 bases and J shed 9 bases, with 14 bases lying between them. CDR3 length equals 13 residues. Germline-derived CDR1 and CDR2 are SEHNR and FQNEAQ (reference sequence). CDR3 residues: CASSEEVGGEQFF. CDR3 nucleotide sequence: TGTGCCAGCAGCGAGGAGGTGGGAGGTGAGCAGTTCTTC. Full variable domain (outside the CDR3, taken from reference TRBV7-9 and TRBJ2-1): DTGVSQNPRHKITKRGQNVTFRCDPISEHNRLYWYRQTLGQGPEFLTYFQNEAQLEKSRLLSDRFSAERPKGSFSTLEIQRTEQGDSAMYLCASSEEVGGEQFFGPGTRLTVL.

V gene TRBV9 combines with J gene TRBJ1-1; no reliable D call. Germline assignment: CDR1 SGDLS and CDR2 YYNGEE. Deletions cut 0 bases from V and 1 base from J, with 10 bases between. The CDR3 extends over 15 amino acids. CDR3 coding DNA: TGTGCCAGCAGCGTAGACCCGGGAACGAACACTGAAGCTTTCTTT. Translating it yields CASSVDPGTNTEAFF.

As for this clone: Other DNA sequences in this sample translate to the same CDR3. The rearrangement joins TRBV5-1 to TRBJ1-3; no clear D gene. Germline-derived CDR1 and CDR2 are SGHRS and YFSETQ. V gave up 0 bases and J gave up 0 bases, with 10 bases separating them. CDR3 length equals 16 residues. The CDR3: CASSLEGLSSGNTIYF. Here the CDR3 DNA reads TGCGCCAGCAGCTTGGAGGGCCTTAGCTCTGGAAACACCATATATTTT.

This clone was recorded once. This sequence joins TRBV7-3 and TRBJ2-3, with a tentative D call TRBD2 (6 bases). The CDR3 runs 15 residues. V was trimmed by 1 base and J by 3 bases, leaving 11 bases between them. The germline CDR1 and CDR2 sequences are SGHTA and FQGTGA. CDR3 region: CASSLKTSRTDTQYF. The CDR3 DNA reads TGTGCCAGCAGCTTAAAGACTAGTAGGACAGATACGCAGTATTTT.

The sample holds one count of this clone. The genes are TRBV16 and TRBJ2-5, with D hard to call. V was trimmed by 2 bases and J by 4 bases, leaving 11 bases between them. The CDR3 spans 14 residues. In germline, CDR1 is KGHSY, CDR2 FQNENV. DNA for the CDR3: TGTGCCAGCAGCCAAGGTGGGCCAATAGAGACCCAGTACTTC. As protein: CASSQGGPIETQYF.

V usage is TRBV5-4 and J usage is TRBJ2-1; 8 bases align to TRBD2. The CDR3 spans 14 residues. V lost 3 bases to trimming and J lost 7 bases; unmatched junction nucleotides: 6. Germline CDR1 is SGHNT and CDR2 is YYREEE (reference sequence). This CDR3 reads CASSSGRAGNEQFF. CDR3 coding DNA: TGTGCCAGCAGCTCCGGGAGGGCCGGGAATGAGCAGTTCTTC.

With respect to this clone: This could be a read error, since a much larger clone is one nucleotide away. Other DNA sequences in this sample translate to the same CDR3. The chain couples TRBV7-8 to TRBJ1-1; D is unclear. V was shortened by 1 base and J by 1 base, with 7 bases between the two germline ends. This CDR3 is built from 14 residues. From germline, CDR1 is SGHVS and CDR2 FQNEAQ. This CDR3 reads CASSLVRGNTEAFF. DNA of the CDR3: TGTGCCAGCAGCTTAGTACGGGGGAACACTGAAGCTTTCTTT.

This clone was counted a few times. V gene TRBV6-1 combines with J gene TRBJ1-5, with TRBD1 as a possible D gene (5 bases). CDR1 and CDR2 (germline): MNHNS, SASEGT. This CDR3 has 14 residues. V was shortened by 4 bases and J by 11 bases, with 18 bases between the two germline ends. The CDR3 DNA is TGTGCCAGCAGTGGGGCACAGGCCCTCGGGGCCCAGCATTTT. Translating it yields CASSGAQALGAQHF.

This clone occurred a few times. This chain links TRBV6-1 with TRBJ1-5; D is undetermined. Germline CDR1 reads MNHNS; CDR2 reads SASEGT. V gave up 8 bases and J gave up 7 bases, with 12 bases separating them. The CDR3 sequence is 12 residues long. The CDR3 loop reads CASSFREQPQHF. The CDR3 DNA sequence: TGTGCCAGCTCGTTTAGGGAACAGCCCCAGCATTTT.

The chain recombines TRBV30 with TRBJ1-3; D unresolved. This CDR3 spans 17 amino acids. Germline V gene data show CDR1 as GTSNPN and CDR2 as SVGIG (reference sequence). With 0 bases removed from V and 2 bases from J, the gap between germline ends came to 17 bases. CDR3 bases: TGTGCCTGGAGTGTACCCAATTGGACGTTAGCTGGAAACACCATATATTTT. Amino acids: CAWSVPNWTLAGNTIYF. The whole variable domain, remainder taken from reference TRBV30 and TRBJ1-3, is SQTIHQWPATLVQPVGSPLSLECTVEGTSNPNLYWYRQAAGRGLQLLFYSVGIGQISSEVPQNLSASRPQDRQFILSSKKLLLSDSGFYLCAWSVPNWTLAGNTIYFGEGSWLTVV.

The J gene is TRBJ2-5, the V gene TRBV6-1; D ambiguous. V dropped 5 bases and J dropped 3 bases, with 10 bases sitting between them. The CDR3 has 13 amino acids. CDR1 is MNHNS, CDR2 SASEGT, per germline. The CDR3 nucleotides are TGTGCCAGCAGTCGACGACCTGAAGAGACCCAGTACTTC. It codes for CASSRRPEETQYF.

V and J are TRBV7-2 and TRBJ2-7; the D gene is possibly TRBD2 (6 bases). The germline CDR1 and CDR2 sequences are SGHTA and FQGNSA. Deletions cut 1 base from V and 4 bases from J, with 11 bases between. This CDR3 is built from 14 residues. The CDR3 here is CASSLVGSGYEQYF. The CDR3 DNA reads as TGTGCCAGCAGCTTAGTTGGTAGCGGTTACGAGCAGTACTTC. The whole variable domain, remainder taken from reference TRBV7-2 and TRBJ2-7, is GAGVSQSPSNKVTEKGKDVELRCDPISGHTALYWYRQSLGQGLEFLIYFQGNSAPDKSGLPSDRFSAERTGGSVSTLTIQRTQQEDSAVYLCASSLVGSGYEQYFGPGTRLTVT.

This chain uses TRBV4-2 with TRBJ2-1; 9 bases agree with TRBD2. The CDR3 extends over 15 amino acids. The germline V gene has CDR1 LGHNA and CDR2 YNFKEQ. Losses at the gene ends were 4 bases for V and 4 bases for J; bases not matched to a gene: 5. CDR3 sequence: CASSLGLAIYNEQFF. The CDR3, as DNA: TGTGCCAGCAGCCTTGGACTAGCGATATACAATGAGCAGTTCTTC.

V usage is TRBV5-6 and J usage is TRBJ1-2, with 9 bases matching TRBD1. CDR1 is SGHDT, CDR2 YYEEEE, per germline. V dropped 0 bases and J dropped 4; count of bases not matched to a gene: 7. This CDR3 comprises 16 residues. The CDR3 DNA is TGTGCCAGCAGCTTGGGAACAGGGGGCGCCCGCTATGGCTACACCTTC. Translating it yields CASSLGTGGARYGYTF.

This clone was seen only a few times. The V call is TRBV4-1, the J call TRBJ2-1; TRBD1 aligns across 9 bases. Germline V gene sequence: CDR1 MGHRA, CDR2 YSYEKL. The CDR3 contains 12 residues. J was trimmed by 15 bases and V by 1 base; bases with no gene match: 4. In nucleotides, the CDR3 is TGCGCCAGCAGCCAAGGAGGACAGGGGTCGTTCTTC. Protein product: CASSQGGQGSFF.

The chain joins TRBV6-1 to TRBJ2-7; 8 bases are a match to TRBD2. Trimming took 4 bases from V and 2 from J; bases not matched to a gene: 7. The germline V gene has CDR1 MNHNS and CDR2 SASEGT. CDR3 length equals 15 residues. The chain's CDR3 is CASSGQREITYEQYF. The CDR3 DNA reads TGTGCCAGCAGTGGTCAGCGGGAGATTACCTACGAGCAGTACTTC.

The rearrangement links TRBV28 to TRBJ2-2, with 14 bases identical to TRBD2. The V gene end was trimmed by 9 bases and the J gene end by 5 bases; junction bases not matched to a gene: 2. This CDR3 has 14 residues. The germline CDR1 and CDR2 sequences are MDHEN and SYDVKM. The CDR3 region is CASGTSGSTGELFF. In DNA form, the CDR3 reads TGTGCCAGTGGGACTAGCGGGAGTACCGGGGAGCTGTTTTTT.

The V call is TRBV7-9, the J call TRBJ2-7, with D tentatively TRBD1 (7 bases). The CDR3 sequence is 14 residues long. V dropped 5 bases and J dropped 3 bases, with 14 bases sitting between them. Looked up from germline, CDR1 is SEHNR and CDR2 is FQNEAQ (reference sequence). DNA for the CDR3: TGTGCCAGCAGCCGACAGGGAGGTGTCTACGAGCAGTACTTC. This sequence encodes CASSRQGGVYEQYF.